Shown below are 22 T cell receptor beta chains from a single sample sequenced in a study of blood T cell repertoires in COVID-19. Some clones are missing from TCRdb's copy, which holds only in-frame ones; the method was immunoSEQ multiplex PCR. The sample lists 250,000 or so clones, about 89% occurring once. The sample comprised peripheral blood. These receptors all come from a middle-aged woman who had recovered from COVID-19.

V is TRBV2 and J is TRBJ1-2; a possible D gene is TRBD1 (5 bases). Per the germline V gene, CDR1 is SNHLY and CDR2 is FYNNEI. V was shortened by 6 bases and J by 4 bases, with 12 bases between the two germline ends. The length of the CDR3 is 13 residues. CDR3 region: CASRTGVVYGYTF. As DNA, the CDR3 is TGTGCCAGCAGAACAGGCGTTGTCTATGGCTACACCTTC.

The CDR3: CATSDSGVKAFF. The CDR3 nucleotides read TGTGCCACCAGTGATTCAGGGGTAAAAGCTTTCTTT. This sequence joins TRBV24-1 and TRBJ1-1; perhaps TRBD1 as D (6 bases). This CDR3 region has 12 residues. V lost 2 bases to trimming and J lost 9 bases, with 9 bases between them. Germline V gene sequence: CDR1 KGHDR, CDR2 SFDVKD.

The chain couples TRBV5-5 to TRBJ1-3, with a weak D call TRBD1 (5 bases). V lost 2 bases and J lost 1, with 16 bases in between. This CDR3 comprises 17 residues. Germline CDR1 and CDR2: SGHKS and YYEKEE (reference sequence). CDR3 nucleotides: TGTGCCAGCAGCTTCCCGGGGGGGAAGAAATCTGGAAACACCATATATTTT. It specifies CASSFPGGKKSGNTIYF.

The chain combines TRBV19 with TRBJ2-5, with 7 nucleotides matching TRBD1. The CDR3 is 16 amino acids. CDR1 is LNHDA, CDR2 SQIVND, per germline (reference sequence). V trimming: 4 bases; J trimming: 2 bases; junction bases outside the gene matches: 10. The CDR3 coding sequence is TGTGCCAGTAGTACCTTCCTCAGACAGGGACAAGAGACCCAGTACTTC. It encodes CASSTFLRQGQETQYF.

This rearrangement joins TRBV10-3 to TRBJ2-5; weak D call: TRBD2 (6 bases). CDR3 length: 13 residues. Trimming pared 8 bases from V and 4 bases from J, leaving 14 bases between. Germline loops: CDR1 ENHRY, CDR2 SYGVKD. CDR3 DNA: TGTGCCATCCGGGAAGCCGGGGGAGAGACCCAGTACTTC. Its protein product is CAIREAGGETQYF.

The CDR3 loop reads CASSRTSGGVNEQFF. Here the CDR3 DNA reads TGCGCCAGCAGCCGTACTAGCGGGGGGGTTAATGAGCAGTTCTTC. The rearrangement joins TRBV4-1 to TRBJ2-1; TRBD2 agrees at 13 bases. Germline-derived CDR1 and CDR2 are MGHRA and YSYEKL. V shed 4 bases and J 7 bases; nucleotides not matched to a gene: 4. This CDR3 has 15 residues.

This rearrangement joins TRBV19 to TRBJ1-2; 7 bases are shared with TRBD1. The CDR3 is 13 residues long. The J segment lost 5 bases and the V segment lost 1 base, leaving 1 base of the junction unmatched. The germline V gene encodes CDR1 LNHDA and CDR2 SQIVND (reference sequence). CDR3 in DNA: TGTGCCAGTAGTATAGTGACAGGGTATGGCTACACCTTC. It is translated as CASSIVTGYGYTF.

This chain joins TRBV30 and TRBJ2-6, with 9 bases that match TRBD1. CDR1 and CDR2 from the germline V gene are GTSNPN and SVGIG (reference sequence). This CDR3 is 14 amino acids long. With V trimmed by 6 bases and J by 1 base, 1 base remained unmatched. The DNA for the CDR3 is TGTGCCTGCGACAGGGGGTCTGGGGCCAACGTCCTGACTTTC. This translates into CACDRGSGANVLTF.

The CDR3 protein is CASSYSTGYNEQFF. DNA of the CDR3: TGTGCCAGCAGTTACTCTACAGGCTACAATGAGCAGTTCTTC. V usage is TRBV6-5 and J usage is TRBJ2-1, with TRBD1 as a possible D gene (5 bases). The CDR3 has 14 amino acids. Germline lookup yields CDR1 MNHEY and CDR2 SVGAGI. The germline V and J ends were trimmed by 0 bases and 3 bases, with 6 bases remaining between them.

The chain couples TRBV6-5 to TRBJ1-1; D not resolved. V lost 7 bases and J 3 bases, leaving 15 bases between the germline ends. Germline values: CDR1 MNHEY, CDR2 SVGAGI. The CDR3 sequence is 14 residues long. CDR3 region: CASISRRRDTEAFF. The CDR3 coding sequence is TGTGCCAGCATTTCCCGCAGGAGGGACACTGAAGCTTTCTTT.

The rearrangement joins TRBV24-1 to TRBJ2-5; 15 nucleotides match TRBD2. The CDR3 loop spans 16 amino acids. The V segment lost 4 bases and the J segment 1 base; nucleotides outside the gene matches: 0. Germline V CDR1 and CDR2: KGHDR, SFDVKD. The CDR3 sequence is CATSEGLAGGQETQYF. The CDR3 bases are TGTGCCACCAGTGAGGGACTAGCGGGGGGCCAAGAGACCCAGTACTTC.

The chain uses TRBV30 and TRBJ1-2; TRBD1 might be the D (5 bases). Germline values: CDR1 GTSNPN, CDR2 SVGIG (reference sequence). The CDR3 spans 14 residues. Deletions cut 0 bases from V and 4 bases from J, with 12 bases between. The CDR3 spells CAWSVLKGVYGYTF. DNA for the CDR3: TGTGCCTGGAGTGTACTGAAAGGGGTCTATGGCTACACCTTC.

The chain is built from TRBV13 and TRBJ2-1; the match to TRBD2 covers 12 bases. Trimming removed 4 bases from V and 4 bases from J; junction bases left unmatched: 20. Germline CDR1 PRHDT, CDR2 FYEKMQ (reference sequence). CDR3 length: 21 amino acids. CDR3 amino acids: CASSSTLLAGGPELKYNEQFF. The CDR3 DNA is TGTGCCAGCAGCTCAACCCTACTAGCGGGGGGTCCAGAACTTAAATACAATGAGCAGTTCTTC.

This clone occurred once. The chain recombines TRBV27 with TRBJ1-2; a possible D gene is TRBD1 (5 bases). Germline V gene data show CDR1 as MNHEY and CDR2 as SMNVEV (reference sequence). V was pared by 2 bases and J by 3 bases, with 10 bases between. This CDR3 contains 14 residues. The CDR3 sequence is CASSLAGWDYGYTF. Written as DNA, the CDR3 is TGTGCCAGCAGTTTAGCAGGGTGGGACTATGGCTACACCTTC.

The V call is TRBV30, the J call TRBJ1-2; 10 bases agree with TRBD1. Germline values: CDR1 GTSNPN, CDR2 SVGIG (reference sequence). V shed 5 bases, J shed 8 bases, and the junction held 5 bases outside the gene matches. The length of the CDR3 is 12 residues. The CDR3 nucleotides are TGTGCCTGGGACAGGGGGCTACGGGGCTACACCTTC. It encodes CAWDRGLRGYTF. The complete variable domain, with remaining parts taken from reference TRBV30 and TRBJ1-2, reads SQTIHQWPATLVQPVGSPLSLECTVEGTSNPNLYWYRQAAGRGLQLLFYSVGIGQISSEVPQNLSASRPQDRQFILSSKKLLLSDSGFYLCAWDRGLRGYTFGSGTRLTVV.

This rearrangement joins TRBV5-1 to TRBJ1-2, with a weak D call TRBD1 (6 bases). The V gene lost 4 bases and the J gene lost 4 bases, with 17 bases spanning the gap. The CDR3 consists of 15 residues. Per the germline V gene, CDR1 is SGHRS and CDR2 is YFSETQ. The CDR3 coding sequence is TGCGCCAGCAGCCCCATGGGGGGGGCAGGCTATGGCTACACCTTC. Translating it yields CASSPMGGAGYGYTF.

V gene TRBV9 combines with J gene TRBJ2-1, with TRBD2 identical over 12 bases. Unmatched junction bases numbered 4, after V lost 0 bases and J lost 6 bases. The CDR3 loop spans 16 amino acids. Germline loops: CDR1 SGDLS, CDR2 YYNGEE. CDR3 sequence: CASSVELAGGLNEQFF. DNA of the CDR3: TGTGCCAGCAGCGTAGAACTAGCGGGGGGTCTCAATGAGCAGTTCTTC. The variable domain in full, completed from reference TRBV9 and TRBJ2-1, reads DSGVTQTPKHLITATGQRVTLRCSPRSGDLSVYWYQQSLDQGLQFLIQYYNGEERAKGNILERFSAQQFPDLHSELNLSSLELGDSALYFCASSVELAGGLNEQFFGPGTRLTVL.

This chain links TRBV5-6 with TRBJ1-1; possible D gene TRBD1, 5 bases. CDR1 and CDR2 from the germline V gene are SGHDT and YYEEEE. CDR3 size: 15 residues. V dropped 0 bases and J dropped 4 bases, with 13 bases sitting between them. Here the CDR3 DNA reads TGTGCCAGCAGCTTGGGCGCAGGGATCGGCACTGAAGCTTTCTTT. It codes for CASSLGAGIGTEAFF.

This chain uses TRBV30 with TRBJ2-2; D is ambiguous. This CDR3 contains 15 residues. Looked up from germline, CDR1 is GTSNPN and CDR2 is SVGIG (reference sequence). V shed 2 bases and J shed 2 bases, with 12 bases lying between them. CDR3 region: CAWSPLTFNTGELFF. The CDR3 nucleotides read TGTGCCTGGAGTCCCCTCACATTTAACACCGGGGAGCTGTTTTTT.

The chain uses TRBV7-9 and TRBJ2-7, with a weak D call TRBD2 (5 bases). CDR3 length equals 12 residues. The V and J ends lost 8 bases and 3 bases respectively, with 11 bases between them. Germline V gene sequence: CDR1 SEHNR, CDR2 FQNEAQ (reference sequence). The CDR3 loop reads CASEQRDYEQYF. The CDR3 DNA sequence: TGTGCCAGCGAACAACGGGACTACGAGCAGTACTTC.

The J gene is TRBJ2-3, the V gene TRBV29-1, with 7 bases lining up with TRBD2. The V segment lost 1 base and the J segment 7 bases; nucleotides outside the gene matches: 14. The CDR3 is 16 residues long. From germline, CDR1 is SQVTM and CDR2 ANQGSEA. The CDR3 is CSVEGGRDVGTYTQYF. Here the CDR3 DNA reads TGCAGCGTTGAAGGTGGGAGGGACGTGGGTACCTATACGCAGTATTTT.

This chain links TRBV7-2 with TRBJ2-7; D may be TRBD1 (7 bases). CDR3 size: 15 residues. V was shortened by 6 bases and J by 0 bases, with 15 bases between the two germline ends. CDR1 is SGHTA and CDR2 is FQGNSA in the germline V gene. The CDR3 bases are TGTGCCAGCAGATGGGGGGCAGGGGGCTCCTACGAGCAGTACTTC. Protein sequence: CASRWGAGGSYEQYF.